Shown below are 23 T cell receptor beta chains from a single sample sequenced in a study of T-cell memory formation after mild COVID-19. TCRdb reanalysed the 5' RACE reads using MiXCR and keeps one entry per CDR3 protein. The sample lists tens of thousands of distinct CDR3 sequences, roughly 25% occurring once. The sample was PBMCs or a T cell subset sorted from them (not recorded which). All receptors derive from a man aged 18 to 29 who had mild COVID-19 (a few samples of this study predate the infection). Cell type and time point are not known.

The chain couples TRBV12-3 or TRBV12-4 to TRBJ2-2, with TRBD1 matching 10 bases. The J segment lost 0 bases and the V segment lost 5 bases, leaving 9 bases of the junction unmatched. This CDR3 region has 18 residues. The CDR3 spells CASSHPGTGAANTGELFF. In DNA, the CDR3 is TGTGCCAGCAGTCATCCCGGGACAGGGGCCGCGAACACCGGGGAGCTGTTTTTT.

The chain has TRBV12-3 or TRBV12-4 and TRBJ2-3; TRBD2 matches 11 bases. The V and J ends lost 6 bases and 0 bases, in that order; junction bases with no gene match: 14. This CDR3 region has 19 residues. The CDR3 loop reads CASSFTPGLAVASTDTQYF. The CDR3 region has the DNA TGTGCCAGCAGCTTCACGCCGGGACTAGCGGTTGCCAGCACAGATACGCAGTATTTT.

This clonotype came up a few times. This chain uses TRBV19 with TRBJ2-2; perhaps TRBD1 as D (6 bases). V dropped 1 base and J dropped 4 bases, with 10 bases sitting between them. The CDR3 spans 15 residues. Germline V gives CDR1 LNHDA, CDR2 SQIVND (reference sequence). The CDR3: CASSIGGLSTGELFF. Here the CDR3 DNA reads TGTGCCAGTAGTATAGGGGGGCTCAGCACCGGGGAGCTGTTTTTT.

This clonotype was counted between two and nine times. J is TRBJ1-6 and V is TRBV4-1; D remains unclear. CDR1 MGHRA and CDR2 YSYEKL come from the germline V gene. Trimming removed 3 bases at V and 7 bases at J, with 16 bases between. The CDR3 covers 16 residues. The CDR3 DNA is TGCGCCAGCAGCCACCGACTGGGGTCGGGGAATTCACCCCTCCACTTT. Protein product: CASSHRLGSGNSPLHF.

J is TRBJ2-5 and V is TRBV11-2; 13 nucleotides line up with TRBD2. V trimming: 4 bases; J trimming: 6 bases; junction bases outside the gene matches: 8. This CDR3 region has 16 residues. CDR1 is SGHAT, CDR2 FQNNGV, per germline. The CDR3: CASSSYSTSGGQTQYF. Written as DNA, the CDR3 is TGTGCCAGCAGCTCCTACTCGACTAGCGGGGGGCAGACCCAGTACTTC.

This chain connects TRBV6-5 to TRBJ1-2, with 8 bases fitting TRBD1. CDR3 size: 15 residues. Germline V gives CDR1 MNHEY, CDR2 SVGAGI. The ends lost 6 bases at V and 3 bases at J; junction bases unmatched: 9. DNA of the CDR3: TGTGCCAGCAGCTCGAGACAGGGGACTTACTATGGCTACACCTTC. Translated, it gives CASSSRQGTYYGYTF.

In nucleotides, the CDR3 is TGTGCCATCAGTGATGACACAAAGGAGCAGTACGTC. Translating gives CAISDDTKEQYV. The J gene is TRBJ2-7, the V gene TRBV10-3; D remains ambiguous. This CDR3 is 12 amino acids long. Between the trimmed V and J ends, which lost 3 bases and 7 bases, there was a span of 10 bases. Germline CDR1 is ENHRY and CDR2 is SYGVKD.

This chain joins TRBV4-1 and TRBJ2-3; D may be TRBD1 or TRBD2 (5 bases each). The V gene's germline CDR1 is MGHRA and CDR2 YSYEKL. The CDR3 contains 14 residues. V was shortened by 4 bases and J by 4 bases, with 12 bases between the two germline ends. The CDR3 region is CASSPLGVADTQYF. CDR3 DNA sequence: TGCGCCAGCAGCCCCCTGGGGGTGGCAGATACGCAGTATTTT.

The chain joins TRBV12-3 or TRBV12-4 to TRBJ2-7; a possible D gene is TRBD2 (6 bases). There are 14 residues in the CDR3. The V gene lost 5 bases and the J gene lost 3 bases, with 14 bases spanning the gap. The DNA of the CDR3 is TGTGCCAGCAGTCGTGAGGGACTCCTCTACGAGCAGTACTTC. It specifies CASSREGLLYEQYF.

This clonotype has just a few counts. The rearrangement joins TRBV20-1 to TRBJ2-5; D is perhaps TRBD1 or TRBD2 (5 bases each). This CDR3 is 14 amino acids long. From germline, CDR1 is DFQATT and CDR2 SNEGSKA (reference sequence). V lost 6 bases and J 2 bases, leaving 16 bases between the germline ends. The CDR3 DNA reads TGCAGTGCGTACCGGGACCTGCGACAAGAGACCCAGTACTTC. Its protein product is CSAYRDLRQETQYF.

J is TRBJ2-7 and V is TRBV7-2; no definite D call. V gave up 5 bases and J gave up 4 bases, with 3 bases separating them. This CDR3 region has 10 residues. Germline CDR1 is SGHTA and CDR2 is FQGNSA. The CDR3 coding sequence is TGTGCCAGCAGCCTGTACGAGCAGTACGTC. This codes for CASSLYEQYV.

Only a few counts were recorded for this clonotype. The chain combines TRBV6-2 or TRBV6-3 with TRBJ1-5; D may be TRBD1 (6 bases). The V gene lost 6 bases and the J gene lost 6 bases, with 12 bases spanning the gap. CDR1 MNHEY and CDR2 SVGEGT come from the germline V gene. The CDR3 is 13 residues long. The CDR3 is CASSPGGGQPQHF. In DNA form, the CDR3 reads TGTGCCAGCAGCCCGGGGGGCGGTCAGCCCCAGCATTTT.

This clonotype has a handful of counts. V usage is TRBV20-1 and J usage is TRBJ1-1; no clear D gene. CDR1 DFQATT and CDR2 SNEGSKA come from the germline V gene (reference sequence). The V end was cut by 3 bases, the J end by 3 bases, with 5 bases between. This CDR3 comprises 11 residues. The CDR3 region has the DNA TGCAGTGCTAGGGACTACACTGAAGCTTTCTTT. Translated: CSARDYTEAFF.

The rearrangement uses TRBV12-3 or TRBV12-4 and TRBJ1-5, with a weak D call TRBD1 (5 bases). CDR3 length equals 13 residues. V dropped 4 bases and J dropped 4 bases, with 8 bases sitting between them. The CDR3 DNA reads TGTGCCAGCAGTTCAGGGAAGAATCAGCCCCAGCATTTT. It encodes CASSSGKNQPQHF.

This clonotype has just a few counts. The V call is TRBV7-3, the J call TRBJ2-5, with D hard to call. CDR1 is SGHTA and CDR2 is FQGTGA in the germline V gene. The CDR3 totals 12 residues. Trimming cost V 3 bases and J 6 bases, with 8 bases left between them. In nucleotides, the CDR3 is TGTGCCAGCAGCTTTTCGTGGAAGACCCAGTACTTC. It codes for CASSFSWKTQYF.

The chain links TRBV20-1 to TRBJ1-5; no firm D call. Germline V CDR1 and CDR2: DFQATT, SNEGSKA (reference sequence). V was cut by 4 bases and J by 7 bases, with 11 bases left in between. The CDR3 consists of 12 residues. CDR3 sequence: CSAMVGIQPQHF. As DNA, the CDR3 is TGCAGTGCTATGGTCGGGATCCAGCCCCAGCATTTT.

This rearrangement joins TRBV28 to TRBJ2-7; D may be TRBD2 (5 bases). This CDR3 spans 12 amino acids. Trimming shortened V by 6 bases and J by 5 bases, and 11 bases separated the two germline ends. Per germline, CDR1 MDHEN and CDR2 SYDVKM. CDR3 sequence (DNA): TGTGCCAGCAGCGCGGGCTGGCACGAGCAGTACGTC. This sequence encodes CASSAGWHEQYV.

The chain has TRBV6-5 and TRBJ1-2; D is ambiguous. Trimming shortened V by 0 bases and J by 4 bases, and 18 bases separated the two germline ends. CDR1 and CDR2 (germline): MNHEY, SVGAGI. This CDR3 region has 17 residues. CDR3 sequence: CASSYSSIVRDSYGYTF. The DNA for the CDR3 is TGTGCCAGCAGTTACTCGAGTATTGTGAGGGATTCCTATGGCTACACCTTC.

This clonotype was recorded a few times. This sequence joins TRBV12-3 or TRBV12-4 and TRBJ2-5; weak D call: TRBD2 (6 bases). The V end was cut by 3 bases, the J end by 7 bases, with 15 bases between. The CDR3 has 14 amino acids. CDR3 protein: CASSLGLEVGTQYF. As DNA, the CDR3 is TGTGCCAGCAGTTTGGGACTCGAGGTGGGGACCCAGTACTTC.

This rearrangement joins TRBV12-3 or TRBV12-4 to TRBJ2-3; 9 bases align to TRBD2. The CDR3 has 16 residues. The ends lost 5 bases at V and 2 bases at J; junction bases unmatched: 8. Here the CDR3 DNA reads TGTGCCAGCAGTGCTCCTGGCGGGGGGGTCACAGATACGCAGTATTTT. This translates into CASSAPGGGVTDTQYF.

The rearrangement uses TRBV6-2 or TRBV6-3 and TRBJ2-7, with D possibly matching TRBD1 (6 bases). V was trimmed by 6 bases and J by 6 bases, leaving 12 bases between them. Germline V gene data show CDR1 as MNHEY and CDR2 as SVGEGT. The CDR3 covers 12 residues. CDR3: CASSPGTREQYF. The CDR3 DNA reads TGTGCCAGCAGCCCCGGGACACGCGAGCAGTACTTC.

This chain connects TRBV4-1 to TRBJ1-4; no clear D. From germline, CDR1 is MGHRA and CDR2 YSYEKL. V was pared by 4 bases and J by 8 bases, with 14 bases between. The CDR3 is 14 amino acids. The CDR3 is CASSRISLEEKLFF. The CDR3 coding sequence is TGCGCCAGCAGCCGTATTTCTTTGGAGGAAAAACTGTTTTTT.

This clonotype has more than one count but fewer than ten. The rearrangement links TRBV7-2 to TRBJ1-2; 7 bases are shared with TRBD1. This CDR3 has 17 amino acids. The germline gives CDR1 SGHTA, CDR2 FQGNSA. J lost 4 bases, V lost 4 bases, and 15 bases had no gene match. CDR3 DNA sequence: TGTGCCAGCAGCTCGCCTCAGTACAGGGGTGGGATCTATGGCTACACCTTC. Its translation is CASSSPQYRGGIYGYTF.